The rows below give T cell receptor beta chains drawn from one sample of a study of blood T cell repertoires in COVID-19. Only in-frame clones appear in the TCRdb table, and some are missing; sequencing was by immunoSEQ multiplex PCR. The sample includes roughly 60,000 clones, 65% to 90% seen only once; the top ten take around 18%. Sequenced input: peripheral blood. The receptors come from a human donor in a cohort sampled during active COVID-19. The conserved cysteine and the conserved F or W are not part of the CDR3 here.

j_call v_call cdr3_aa
TRBJ1-2 TRBV10-3 AISESGGGYGYT
TRBJ2-2 TRBV12-5 ASGGRGVGELF
TRBJ1-1 TRBV24-1 ATSDPGRAEAF
TRBJ2-1 TRBV6-5 ASRDGGAVEQF
TRBJ2-2 TRBV2 ASRDRGANTGELF
TRBJ1-6 TRBV7-9 ASAGGQGDSPLH
TRBJ2-5 TRBV7-2 ASSLYRGQETQY
TRBJ2-5 TRBV5-4 ASSRTGEETQY
TRBJ2-5 TRBV7-2 ASSFLDVGAQY
TRBJ2-5 TRBV12-3/TRBV12-4 ASSWGVKETQY
TRBJ1-3 TRBV5-4 ASSLESFSGNTIY
TRBJ2-4 TRBV6-5 ASSYSGGHYIQY
TRBJ1-2 TRBV29-1 SVSNFGQVEDYGYT
TRBJ2-5 TRBV4-2 ASSQGTSGQQETQY
TRBJ2-4 TRBV6-2/TRBV6-3 ASTPTREDKNIQY
TRBJ1-2 TRBV10-2 ASSDPDRGFFGYT
TRBJ1-1 TRBV7-2 ASSLRMNTEAF
TRBJ2-3 TRBV4-1 ASSLNQGPDTQY
TRBJ2-7 TRBV13 ASSLGSSYEQY
TRBJ2-2 TRBV2 ASSQDRGDNTGELF